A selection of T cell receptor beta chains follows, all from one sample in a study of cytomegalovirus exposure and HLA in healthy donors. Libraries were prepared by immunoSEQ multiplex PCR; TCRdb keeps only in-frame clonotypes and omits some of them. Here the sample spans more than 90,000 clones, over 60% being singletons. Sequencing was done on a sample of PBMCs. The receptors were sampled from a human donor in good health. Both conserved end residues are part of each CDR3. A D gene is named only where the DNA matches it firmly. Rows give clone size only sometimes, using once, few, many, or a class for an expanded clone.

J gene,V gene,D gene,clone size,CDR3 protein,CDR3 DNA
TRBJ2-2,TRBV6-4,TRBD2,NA,CASSELAGGRGGELFF,TGTGCCAGCAGCGAGCTAGCGGGAGGAAGAGGCGGGGAGCTGTTTTTT
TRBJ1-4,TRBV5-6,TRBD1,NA,CASSARQGRGEKLFF,TGTGCCAGCAGCGCTCGACAGGGGAGGGGCGAAAAACTGTTTTTT
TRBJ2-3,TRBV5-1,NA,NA,CASSPSRAVDTQYF,TGCGCCAGCAGCCCCTCCAGGGCGGTAGATACGCAGTATTTT
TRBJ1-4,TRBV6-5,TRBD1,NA,CASSLDRNNEKLFF,TGTGCCAGCAGTTTGGACAGGAATAATGAAAAACTGTTTTTT
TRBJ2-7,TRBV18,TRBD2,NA,CASSPRGLVYEQYF,TGTGCCAGCTCACCCCGCGGACTAGTTTACGAGCAGTACTTC
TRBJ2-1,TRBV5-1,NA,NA,CASSLDPSYNEQFF,TGCGCCAGCAGCTTGGATCCGTCCTACAATGAGCAGTTCTTC
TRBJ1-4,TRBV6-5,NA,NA,CASSRGGNPNEKLFF,TGTGCCAGCAGTCGGGGGGGGAACCCTAATGAAAAACTGTTTTTT
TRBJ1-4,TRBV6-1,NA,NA,CASSEEKLFF,TGTGCCAGCAGCGAGGAAAAACTGTTTTTT
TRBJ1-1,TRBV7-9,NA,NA,CASSLGQTNTEAFF,TGTGCCAGCAGCTTAGGACAGACGAACACTGAAGCTTTCTTT
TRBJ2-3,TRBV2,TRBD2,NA,CASSGPGTSGGASGTDTQYF,TGTGCCAGCAGTGGACCTGGGACTAGCGGGGGGGCTAGTGGCACAGATACGCAGTATTTT
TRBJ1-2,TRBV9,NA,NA,CASSVEGRAYGGYTF,TGTGCCAGCAGCGTAGAGGGCAGGGCCTACGGTGGCTACACCTTC
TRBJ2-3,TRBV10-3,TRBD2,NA,CAISPSRGGDTQYF,TGTGCCATCAGTCCGAGCCGCGGGGGGGATACGCAGTATTTT
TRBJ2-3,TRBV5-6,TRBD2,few,CASRLARTDTQYF,TGTGCCAGCCGACTAGCGAGGACAGATACGCAGTATTTT
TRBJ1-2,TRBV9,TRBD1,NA,CASTQTGTGHGYTF,TGTGCCAGCACCCAGACCGGGACAGGGCATGGCTACACCTTC
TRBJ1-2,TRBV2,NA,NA,CASSDAAGLKTNYGYTF,TGTGCCAGCAGTGATGCCGCGGGCCTAAAGACTAACTATGGCTACACCTTC
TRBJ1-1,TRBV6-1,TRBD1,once,CASSARDRNTEAFF,TGTGCCAGCAGTGCTAGGGACAGGAACACTGAAGCTTTCTTT
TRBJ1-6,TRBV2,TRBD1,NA,CASRSQGDNNSPLHF,TGTGCCAGCAGATCACAGGGGGATAATAATTCACCCCTCCACTTT
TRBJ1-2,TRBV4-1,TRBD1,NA,CASSQDLSLGTGGYTF,TGCGCCAGCAGCCAAGATCTTTCACTGGGGACAGGAGGCTACACCTTC
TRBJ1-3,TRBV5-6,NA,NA,CASSAIPGNTIYF,TGTGCCAGCAGCGCGATACCTGGAAACACCATATATTTT
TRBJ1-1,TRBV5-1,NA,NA,CASSFLGREGTEAFF,TGCGCCAGCAGCTTCCTTGGCAGGGAGGGTACTGAAGCTTTCTTT
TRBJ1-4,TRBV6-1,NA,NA,CASSEALLQNEKLFF,TGTGCCAGCAGTGAAGCGCTTCTCCAGAATGAAAAACTGTTTTTT
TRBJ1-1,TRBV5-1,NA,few,CASSLLAENTEAFF,TGCGCCAGCAGCTTGTTGGCGGAGAACACTGAAGCTTTCTTT
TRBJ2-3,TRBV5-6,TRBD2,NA,CASSLVPGLAGGQQYF,TGTGCCAGCAGCTTGGTACCGGGACTAGCGGGGGGGCAGCAGTATTTT
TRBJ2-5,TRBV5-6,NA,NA,CASGAAGLGETQYF,TGTGCCAGCGGGGCCGCCGGATTAGGAGAGACCCAGTACTTC
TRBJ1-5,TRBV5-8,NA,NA,CASSLDGDSNQPQHF,TGTGCCAGCAGCTTGGATGGAGATAGCAATCAGCCCCAGCATTTT
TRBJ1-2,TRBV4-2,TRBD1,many,CASSYDRGYGYTF,TGTGCCAGCAGCTATGACAGGGGCTATGGCTACACCTTC
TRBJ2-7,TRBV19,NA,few,CASSIQDQYEQYF,TGTGCCAGTAGTATCCAGGATCAATACGAGCAGTACTTC
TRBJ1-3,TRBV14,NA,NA,CASSQVSRSGNTIYF,TGTGCCAGCAGCCAAGTTTCTCGCTCTGGAAACACCATATATTTT
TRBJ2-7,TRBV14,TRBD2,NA,CASSRGTSGSKVYEQYF,TGTGCCAGCAGCCGTGGGACTAGCGGGTCAAAAGTCTACGAGCAGTACTTC
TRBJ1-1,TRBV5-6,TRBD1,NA,CASTQQGVRLAFF,TGTGCCAGCACCCAACAGGGGGTTCGGCTAGCTTTCTTT
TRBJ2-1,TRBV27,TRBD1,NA,CASSSRTGTGPNEQFF,TGTGCCAGCAGTTCTCGAACCGGGACAGGCCCGAATGAGCAGTTCTTC
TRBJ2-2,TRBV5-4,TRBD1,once,CASSPGTGGWHGELFF,TGTGCCAGCAGCCCCGGGACAGGGGGCTGGCACGGGGAGCTGTTTTTT
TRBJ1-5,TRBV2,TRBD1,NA,CASSPRQGGSNQPQHF,TGTGCCAGCAGTCCACGACAGGGGGGAAGCAATCAGCCCCAGCATTTT
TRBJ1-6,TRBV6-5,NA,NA,CATSQGNSPLHF,TGTGCCACCAGTCAGGGCAATTCACCCCTCCACTTT
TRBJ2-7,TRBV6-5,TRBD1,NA,CASSYAQGGYEQYF,TGTGCCAGCAGTTACGCACAGGGGGGCTACGAGCAGTACTTC
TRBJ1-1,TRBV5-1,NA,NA,CASSAGVGGQRMNTEAFF,TGCGCCAGCAGCGCAGGTGTAGGTGGACAGAGGATGAACACTGAAGCTTTCTTT
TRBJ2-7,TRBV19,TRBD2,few,CASSPSYRKRGGRGYEQYF,TGTGCCAGTAGTCCTTCTTATCGAAAGCGGGGGGGCCGGGGGTACGAGCAGTACTTC
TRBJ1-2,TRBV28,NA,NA,CASSDSRSPPGYTF,TGTGCCAGCAGTGACAGCCGTTCCCCCCCTGGCTACACCTTC
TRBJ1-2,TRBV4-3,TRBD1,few,CASSRGQVLGGYTF,TGCGCCAGCAGCCGAGGACAGGTCTTGGGAGGCTACACCTTC
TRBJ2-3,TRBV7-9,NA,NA,CASGQGDTQYF,TGTGCCAGCGGTCAGGGGGATACGCAGTATTTT
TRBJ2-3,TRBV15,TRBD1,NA,CATSRDVGTGTDTQYF,TGTGCCACCAGCAGAGATGTTGGGACAGGGACCGATACGCAGTATTTT